This T cell receptor (beta chain) was recovered during a study of CD8 T cells in ankylosing spondylitis. Regarding the study as a whole: Before this, some motif variants had been reported in reactive arthritis synovial fluid and blood. Clones that were linked to disease were CD8+ and were relatively rare in peripheral blood. Seven to nine highly homologous variants formed a TCR beta motif that appeared characteristic of ankylosing spondylitis blood.

This clonotype was detected ten times or more. The antigen is unknown. Looked up from germline, CDR1 is SEHNR and CDR2 is FQNEAQ (reference sequence). The CDR3 is 13 amino acids. Trimming stripped 3 bases from V and 2 bases from J, with 8 bases between. MiXCR, applied by TCRdb to the 5' RACE reads, yields one record per CDR3 protein. The sample gives 200,000 to 250,000 distinct CDR3 sequences, 7% to 8% of which show up once; 14% is in the top ten. Sequencing was done on a sample of blood, either unsorted or a sorted T cell fraction (not recorded which). The clonotype comes from a male donor with ankylosing spondylitis. This rearrangement joins TRBV7-9 to TRBJ2-7; D ambiguous. The CDR3 bases are TGTGCCAGCAGCTTGCCGAGGCCCTACGAGCAGTACTTC. It translates to CASSLPRPYEQYF.